This T cell receptor (beta chain) was observed in a study of response to subunit inactivated influenza vaccine. TCRdb re-called the RT-PCR reads with MiXCR, one entry per CDR3 protein. In the table there are around 650,000 distinct CDR3 sequences, 15% to 18% of which are singletons. Findings and caveats of the study: Authors suggested each seasonal influenza vaccination recruits few new T cells.

CDR3 length equals 18 residues. V lost 7 bases, J lost 1 base, and 17 bases stayed unmatched. CDR1 and CDR2 from the germline V gene are SGHAT and FQDESV (reference sequence). About this clonotype itself: The antigen is unknown.

This sequence was found in a man aged 45-65 years who received an inactivated influenza vaccine. The chain uses TRBV11-1 and TRBJ1-1; 8 nucleotides line up with TRBD1. The sequencing used PBMCs from blood, collected 11 to 12 days after vaccination. The CDR3 DNA reads as TGTGCCAGCACCAATTTCTTTAAGAGACAGGGGCCGAACACTGAAGCTTTCTTT. Translated: CASTNFFKRQGPNTEAFF.